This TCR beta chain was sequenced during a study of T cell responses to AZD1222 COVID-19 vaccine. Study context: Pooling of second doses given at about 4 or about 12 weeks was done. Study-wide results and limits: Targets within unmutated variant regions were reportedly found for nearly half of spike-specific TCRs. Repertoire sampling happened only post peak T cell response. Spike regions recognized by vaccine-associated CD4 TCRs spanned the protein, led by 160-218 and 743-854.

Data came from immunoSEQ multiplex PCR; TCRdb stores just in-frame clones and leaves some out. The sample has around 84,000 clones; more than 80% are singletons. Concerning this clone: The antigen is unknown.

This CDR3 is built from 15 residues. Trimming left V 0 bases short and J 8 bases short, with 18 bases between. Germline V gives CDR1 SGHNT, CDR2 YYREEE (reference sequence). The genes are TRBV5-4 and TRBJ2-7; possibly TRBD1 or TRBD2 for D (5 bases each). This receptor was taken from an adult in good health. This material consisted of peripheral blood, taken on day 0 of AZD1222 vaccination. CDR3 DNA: TGTGCCAGCAGCTTGGCCGGAGGACAAACGGCCAAGCAGTACTTC. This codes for CASSLAGGQTAKQYF.